These T cell receptor beta chains were read from a single sample in a study of cytomegalovirus exposure and HLA in healthy donors. The protocol was immunoSEQ multiplex PCR, while the TCRdb copy is restricted to in-frame clones and leaves out a portion. Of approximately 51,000 clones in the sample, around 68% were seen once. Sequencing was performed on PBMCs. These receptors were collected from a man aged 25-45 years in good health and CMV-seronegative. CDR3s include the opening cysteine and the closing phenylalanine or tryptophan.

j_gene,v_gene,CDR3aa
TRBJ2-5,TRBV6-6,CASSPHRVLFQETQYF
TRBJ2-7,TRBV11-2,CASSFSGRVSYEQYF
TRBJ1-2,TRBV9,CASTPRGQGASYGYTF
TRBJ2-2,TRBV5-1,CASSLGLQTVNTGELFF
TRBJ2-7,TRBV11-1,CASSTNTDSPTYEQYF
TRBJ2-7,TRBV5-6,CASSPGTGSYEQYF
TRBJ2-2,TRBV6-5,CASSLARNTGELFF
TRBJ2-2,TRBV4-1,CASSQVGENTGELFF
TRBJ2-7,TRBV5-1,CASSTQRGSMYEQYF
TRBJ2-7,TRBV5-1,CASSLAGGALHYEQYF
TRBJ2-5,TRBV5-1,CASSLAWGETQYF
TRBJ2-2,TRBV25-1,CASSEFSTGELFF
TRBJ1-4,TRBV6-1,CASSQTTLEKLFF
TRBJ2-5,TRBV2,CASSPSVGETQYF
TRBJ2-1,TRBV15,CATSRGLAGVYNEQFF
TRBJ2-3,TRBV4-2,CASSEGLAIPTDTQYF
TRBJ2-1,TRBV30,CAWTSGSDEQFF
TRBJ2-1,TRBV5-1,CASSPGTTPNEQFF
TRBJ2-5,TRBV27,CASSLRTGTGVETQYF
TRBJ1-1,TRBV6-5,CASTRTVNTEAFF
TRBJ2-7,TRBV7-8,CASSLADQGGYEQYF
TRBJ1-1,TRBV5-1,CASSLGQRQREAFF
TRBJ2-7,TRBV27,CASSQPDRPYEQYF
TRBJ2-7,TRBV27,CASSSLSIRSDEQYF
TRBJ2-1,TRBV30,CAWSRGGYEQFF
TRBJ1-5,TRBV27,CASRRTGGGNQPQHF
TRBJ2-7,TRBV7-9,CASSLAGTGNREQYF
TRBJ2-7,TRBV5-1,CASSPDSYSYEQYF
TRBJ1-2,TRBV5-8,CASSLGTGYAYGYTF
TRBJ2-7,TRBV6-6,CASSYSKQTYHYEQYF
TRBJ2-7,TRBV18,CASSPALRQSYEQYF